By proportion, the clone carrying this T cell receptor beta chain is medium-sized. The data were taken from a study of T cell responses to AZD1222 COVID-19 vaccine. The germline V gene has CDR1 SGHRS and CDR2 YFSETQ. V was clipped by 4 bases and J by 9 bases; unmatched bases: 8. This CDR3 is built from 14 residues. Sequencing used immunoSEQ multiplex PCR; TCRdb keeps in-frame clones, though not all of them. The data hold more than 100,000 clones, with roughly nine tenths observed a single time. The receptor comes from an adult who received the AZD1222 COVID-19 vaccine. This rearrangement joins TRBV5-1 to TRBJ2-2; TRBD1 matches at 8 bases. Sequenced here: peripheral blood, sampled 28 days after the second AZD1222 dose. CDR3 in DNA: TGCGCCAGCAGCGTAGGACAGGGCGTCAGGGAGCTGTTTTTT. Amino acid sequence: CASSVGQGVRELFF.